This is a list of T cell receptor beta chains from one sample in a study of blood T cell repertoires in COVID-19. Clones were sequenced by immunoSEQ multiplex PCR, and TCRdb holds only the in-frame ones, with some missing. The sample lists more than 100,000 clones, more than 75% occurring once. Source material: peripheral blood. The receptors shown here come from a woman aged 60-75 years with acute or convalescent COVID-19. Each CDR3 is given with its conserved first and last residue. D genes are given only for firm matches. Size is stated for part of the rows, as once, few or many counts, or as a class when the clone is expanded.

clone_size,j_call,v_call,d_call,cdr3_aa,cdr3_nt
NA,TRBJ2-3,TRBV2,TRBD2,CASSPGLGRTDTQYF,TGTGCCAGCAGTCCGGGACTAGGGAGGACAGATACGCAGTATTTT
NA,TRBJ2-1,TRBV18,TRBD2,CASPSGSPYNEQFF,TGTGCCAGCCCTAGCGGGAGCCCCTACAATGAGCAGTTCTTC
NA,TRBJ2-6,TRBV9,NA,CASSVRDSGANVLTF,TGTGCCAGCAGCGTACGGGACTCTGGGGCCAACGTCCTGACTTTC
NA,TRBJ2-3,TRBV5-1,NA,CASSFSVPSTDTQYF,TGCGCCAGCAGCTTTAGTGTCCCGAGCACAGATACGCAGTATTTT
NA,TRBJ1-6,TRBV7-8,NA,CASSLDGGGTPLHF,TGTGCCAGCAGCTTAGATGGCGGGGGTACACCCCTCCACTTT
once,TRBJ1-1,TRBV20-1,TRBD1,CSANDRGRGGGVTEAFF,TGCAGTGCTAATGACAGGGGGCGAGGAGGTGGGGTCACTGAAGCTTTCTTT
once,TRBJ1-6,TRBV15,NA,CATSRDLADGSSSYNSPLHF,TGTGCCACCAGCAGAGATTTAGCGGATGGCTCGAGCTCCTATAATTCACCCCTCCACTTT
once,TRBJ2-5,TRBV7-9,NA,CASSLWTGRGETQYF,TGTGCCAGCAGCCTCTGGACAGGGAGGGGAGAGACCCAGTACTTC
once,TRBJ1-5,TRBV28,NA,CASRADALGNQPQHF,TGTGCCAGCAGAGCGGACGCGCTAGGGAATCAGCCCCAGCATTTT
NA,TRBJ1-6,TRBV5-1,TRBD1,CASSPAQGGIGSPLHF,TGCGCCAGCAGCCCCGCACAGGGGGGAATAGGTTCACCCCTCCACTTT
NA,TRBJ2-7,TRBV12-3/TRBV12-4,TRBD1,CASSTGFYEQYF,TGTGCCAGCTCGACAGGGTTCTACGAGCAGTACTTC
NA,TRBJ2-7,TRBV10-1,NA,CASSRDGYEQYF,TGCGCCAGCAGTCGCGACGGGTACGAGCAGTACTTC
NA,TRBJ1-4,TRBV5-5,TRBD1,CASRTGVIGEKLFF,TGTGCCAGCAGAACAGGGGTGATTGGAGAAAAACTGTTTTTT
once,TRBJ1-2,TRBV19,TRBD1,CASSIGPGGVYGYTF,TGTGCCAGTAGTATCGGGCCAGGGGGTGTCTATGGCTACACCTTC
NA,TRBJ1-3,TRBV18,NA,CASSPQGSLQGNTIYF,TGTGCCAGCTCACCACAGGGGTCCCTTCAAGGGAACACCATATATTTT
few,TRBJ1-6,TRBV6-5,NA,CASRRRVSPLHF,TGTGCCAGCAGGAGAAGAGTTTCACCCCTCCACTTT
NA,TRBJ1-2,TRBV19,NA,CASSIDRQGPIPNYGYTF,TGTGCCAGTAGTATAGACCGGCAGGGGCCCATCCCCAACTATGGCTACACCTTC
NA,TRBJ1-5,TRBV6-1,NA,CASSELDSSNQPQHF,TGTGCCAGCAGTGAGTTGGACTCGAGCAATCAGCCCCAGCATTTT
NA,TRBJ2-5,TRBV2,TRBD1,CASSRQGGVETQYF,TGTGCCAGCAGCCGACAGGGGGGGGTGGAGACCCAGTACTTC
NA,TRBJ1-4,TRBV7-8,NA,CASSIGDGRLFF,TGTGCCAGCAGCATCGGGGACGGGAGACTGTTTTTT
NA,TRBJ1-4,TRBV19,TRBD1,CASSKIGTGGIEEKLFF,TGTGCCAGTAGCAAGATCGGGACAGGGGGCATCGAAGAAAAACTGTTTTTT
few,TRBJ1-2,TRBV25-1,NA,CAIPQSNNLNYGYTF,TGTGCCATCCCCCAGTCAAATAACCTTAACTATGGCTACACCTTC
NA,TRBJ2-4,TRBV27,TRBD2,CASSFTSGRGAKNIQYF,TGTGCCAGCAGTTTTACTAGCGGGAGAGGGGCCAAAAACATTCAGTACTTC
NA,TRBJ2-1,TRBV15,TRBD2,CATSSQLAGVYNEQFF,TGTGCCACCAGCAGTCAACTAGCGGGGGTCTACAATGAGCAGTTCTTC
NA,TRBJ1-4,TRBV29-1,TRBD1,CSVGGGQAQKLFF,TGCAGCGTTGGGGGGGGACAGGCGCAAAAACTGTTTTTT
few,TRBJ1-2,TRBV19,NA,CASSIGGGGYTF,TGTGCCAGTAGTATCGGCGGCGGCGGCTACACCTTC
NA,TRBJ1-6,TRBV14,NA,CASSQEAKNSPLHF,TGTGCCAGCAGCCAAGAGGCAAAAAATTCACCCCTCCACTTT
NA,TRBJ2-2,TRBV20-1,TRBD2,CSASRLAGGTGELFF,TGCAGTGCAAGTAGACTAGCGGGAGGCACCGGGGAGCTGTTTTTT
NA,TRBJ1-5,TRBV19,NA,CASSVRGAGGANNQPQHF,TGTGCCAGTAGTGTCCGAGGGGCTGGGGGGGCCAACAATCAGCCCCAGCATTTT
NA,TRBJ2-1,TRBV19,TRBD2,CASSMEGLAGGHEQFF,TGTGCCAGTAGTATGGAGGGACTAGCGGGAGGGCATGAGCAGTTCTTC
NA,TRBJ1-2,TRBV3-1/TRBV3-2,TRBD1,CASSHGTAGYGYTF,TGTGCCAGCAGCCATGGGACAGCGGGCTATGGCTACACCTTC
NA,TRBJ1-1,TRBV7-9,NA,CASSPSRGRSEAFF,TGTGCCAGCAGCCCCTCCAGGGGAAGAAGCGAAGCTTTCTTT
NA,TRBJ2-1,TRBV7-2,NA,CASSQDYEQFF,TGTGCCAGCAGTCAGGACTATGAGCAGTTCTTC
NA,TRBJ1-6,TRBV20-1,NA,CSASVARPDSPLHF,TGCAGTGCTAGTGTCGCCAGGCCTGATTCACCCCTCCACTTT
NA,TRBJ1-5,TRBV15,TRBD1,CATSAATGPQPQHF,TGTGCCACCAGCGCCGCGACAGGGCCCCAGCCCCAGCATTTT
NA,TRBJ2-3,TRBV3-1/TRBV3-2,TRBD2,CASSRLTSGRPTDTQYF,TGTGCCAGCAGCCGCTTGACTAGCGGGAGGCCTACAGATACGCAGTATTTT
NA,TRBJ1-3,TRBV19,TRBD1,CASSLFRDSLSGNTIYF,TGTGCCAGTAGCCTTTTCCGGGACAGTCTGTCTGGAAACACCATATATTTT
once,TRBJ1-1,TRBV27,TRBD1,CASSPLDRMNTEAFF,TGTGCCAGCAGTCCCCTGGACAGGATGAACACTGAAGCTTTCTTT
NA,TRBJ1-5,TRBV6-5,TRBD1,CASSRQGRSNQPQHF,TGTGCCAGCAGTAGACAGGGTCGCAGCAATCAGCCCCAGCATTTT
NA,TRBJ1-1,TRBV11-2,NA,CASSLGRLKAEAFF,TGTGCCAGCAGCTTAGGTAGACTTAAGGCTGAAGCTTTCTTT
NA,TRBJ1-5,TRBV30,TRBD1,CAWSGGQGATQPQHF,TGTGCCTGGAGTGGCGGACAGGGGGCGACCCAGCCCCAGCATTTT